The 6 T cell receptor beta chains given below trace back to one sample, sequenced in a study of CD8 T cells in Susac syndrome. cDNA came from 0.5 to 1 ug RNA primed by random hexamers. TCRdb itself ran the immunoSEQ multiplex PCR reads through MiXCR, one entry per CDR3 protein. The sample comprises around 190,000 distinct CDR3 sequences, roughly 94% of which are singletons, and 0.08% to 0.11% rests with the top ten. What was sequenced was CD4+ T cells from PBMCs. Receptors originate from a human donor in good health.

This sequence joins TRBV12-3 or TRBV12-4 and TRBJ1-5, with D perhaps TRBD1 (5 bases). This CDR3 has 12 amino acids. Trimming took off 5 bases at V and 11 bases at J, with 13 bases between the two ends. The CDR3 sequence: CASSRVGGSQHF. The DNA of the CDR3 is TGTGCCAGCAGTCGGGTCGGGGGATCCCAGCATTTT.

The V and J genes are TRBV20-1 and TRBJ1-1; D gene uncertain. Per germline, CDR1 DFQATT and CDR2 SNEGSKA (reference sequence). The ends were cut back, 6 bases at V and 2 bases at J, with 10 bases in the middle. This CDR3 region has 12 residues. CDR3 in amino acids: CSAQRVNTEAFF. CDR3 sequence (DNA): TGCAGTGCCCAGCGAGTAAACACTGAAGCTTTCTTT.

This chain uses TRBV5-1 with TRBJ2-1, with 10 bases fitting TRBD2. V shed 6 bases and J 8 bases; nucleotides not matched to a gene: 11. The CDR3 consists of 15 residues. Germline V gene lookup returns CDR1 SGHRS and CDR2 YFSETQ. CDR3 sequence (DNA): TGCGCCAGCAACCAGGGACTAGCGTCGTACGATGAGCAGTTCTTC. Translation gives CASNQGLASYDEQFF.

The chain couples TRBV4-2 to TRBJ1-5; the match to TRBD1 covers 7 bases. The CDR3 length is 15 residues. Germline assignment: CDR1 LGHNA and CDR2 YNFKEQ. J was trimmed by 4 bases and V by 3 bases; bases with no gene match: 6. This CDR3 reads CASSQDSRGNQPQHF. The CDR3 bases are TGTGCCAGCAGCCAGGACTCCAGGGGGAATCAGCCCCAGCATTTT.

This chain joins TRBV23-1 and TRBJ1-5; the D gene is possibly TRBD1 (6 bases). TRBV23-1 is noted as an ORF with a role that remains uncertain. The ends were cut back, 0 bases at V and 6 bases at J, with 18 bases in the middle. The CDR3 contains 17 residues. The CDR3 loop reads CASSQSKGHVNRQPQHF. For the CDR3, the DNA is TGCGCCAGCAGTCAATCGAAGGGACACGTTAACCGTCAGCCCCAGCATTTT.

The genes are TRBV27 and TRBJ2-1; D unclear. The V end lost 0 bases, the J end lost 1 base, and 10 bases lay between the germline ends. Germline-derived CDR1 and CDR2 are MNHEY and SMNVEV (reference sequence). The CDR3 extends over 16 amino acids. The CDR3 DNA follows: TGTGCCAGCAGTTTATCCTCCAGCTGGTCCTACAATGAGCAGTTCTTC. Amino acids: CASSLSSSWSYNEQFF.